The present T cell receptor beta chain was sequenced within a study of Tregs in tolerant kidney transplant recipients. Study findings and constraints: Validation in larger populations is needed because few patients were studied. Tregs expanded with activated donor B cells seemed most donor-specific. Some patients' samples used different primers over time, so nucleotide sequences weren't comparable.

This CDR3 has 13 amino acids. Per the germline V gene, CDR1 is SGHDN and CDR2 is FVKESK. V was cut by 3 bases and J by 7 bases, with 9 bases left in between. Regulatory T cells were sorted from thawed PBMCs rested overnight at 37°C with 200 IU/ml IL-2. Turning to this clone: Its target is not known.

Some clones are missing from TCRdb's copy, which holds only in-frame ones; the method was immunoSEQ multiplex PCR. The sample contains under 95,000 clones, more than 85% of which appear only once. The sample was Tregs from blood, taken before the transplant. The clonotype was recovered from a human donor who received a combined kidney and bone marrow transplant. The chain employs TRBV14 and TRBJ1-4; D is perhaps TRBD1 (5 bases). CDR3 sequence reads: CASSQSRGEKLFF. CDR3 sequence (DNA): TGTGCCAGCAGCCAGTCGAGGGGTGAAAAACTGTTTTTT. Using reference TRBV14 and TRBJ1-4 for the parts outside the CDR3, the full variable domain is EAGVTQFPSHSVIEKGQTVTLRCDPISGHDNLYWYRRVMGKEIKFLLHFVKESKQDESGMPNNRFLAERTGGTYSTLKVQPAELEDSGVYFCASSQSRGEKLFFGSGTQLSVL.